This paragraph covers one TCR beta chain sequence. The data originate from a study of blood T cells in healthy people across ages. The CDR3 loop spans 17 amino acids. V was cut by 2 bases and J by 2 bases, with 18 bases left in between. Looked up from germline, CDR1 is MGHDK and CDR2 is SYGVNS. The second PCR ran roughly 7 to 11 cycles with a sample-barcoded 5' primer and J-beta primers. MiXCR, run by TCRdb on the 5' RACE reads, gives a single entry per CDR3 protein. Here the sample spans over a million distinct CDR3 sequences, around 27% being singletons. The sample was also reused in another study, on T cells of mothers and their children.

The sample comprised blood. V gene TRBV25-1 combines with J gene TRBJ1-2, with TRBD1 as a possible D gene (6 bases). This clonotype originated in a girl aged 2 to 10 in good health. The CDR3 loop is CASSEGPGQPLNYGYTF. For the CDR3, the DNA is TGTGCCAGCAGTGAAGGGCCGGGACAACCCCTGAACTATGGCTACACCTTC.